Listed below are T cell receptor beta chains from one sample, sequenced in a study of T cell responses to AZD1222 COVID-19 vaccine. Libraries were prepared by immunoSEQ multiplex PCR; TCRdb keeps only in-frame clonotypes and omits some of them. The sample records 150,000 or so clones, around 90% being singletons. Sequenced material: peripheral blood, taken on day 0 of AZD1222 vaccination. The receptors originated from an adult in good health. Each CDR3 is given without its conserved first and last residue.

CDR3 protein	V gene
ASSFTGTQREKLF	TRBV5-1
ASSGGWGTEAF	TRBV12-3/TRBV12-4
ASSPYLRGSRTGELF	TRBV7-7
ASSYGGLDTDTQY	TRBV7-9
ASSSGSLGGNEQF	TRBV5-1
SASSTANGEAF	TRBV20-1
ASSIVTGWNYGYT	TRBV19
ASSGWGLAGDFWGNEQF	TRBV6-1
ASSFTRYEQF	TRBV12-3/TRBV12-4
ASSPRREGPPGELF	TRBV27
ASSAIGDFSYGYT	TRBV9
AVGHMNTEAF	TRBV27
ASSRPRTGLNTEAF	TRBV19
ASSPASERYNEQF	TRBV7-9
ASCKGGGGTEAF	TRBV5-1
AISDLGNYGYT	TRBV10-3
AISDPGKSGNTIY	TRBV10-3
ASSKGGSAQY	TRBV21-1
ASTPRGAGSPLH	TRBV19
SARDREGQDSYGYT	TRBV29-1
SVQGTSDPRNEQY	TRBV29-1
SALSGEDTEAF	TRBV29-1
ASSLTLRLPYEQY	TRBV5-6
ASSFPGLGTYEQY	TRBV5-4
ATDKLTYEQY	TRBV6-5
ASSFGQALYGYT	TRBV6-2/TRBV6-3
ASSISRGGYEQY	TRBV19
ASSQRGAGDTEAF	TRBV7-9
ASRVTTGQQF	TRBV10-2
ATSDLDSNQPQH	TRBV24-1
ATSDRTGTQLTGELF	TRBV24-1
ASSLVMGQGPNTEAF	TRBV5-8
AITTDYNEQF	TRBV12-3/TRBV12-4
ASSLTVANYGYT	TRBV5-5
ASSIRGESYGYT	TRBV19
AWTSLSGPGNEQY	TRBV30
ATGPGTSNQETQY	TRBV24-1
AARGGNAAYNEQF	TRBV6-5
ASSGTGSGEQY	TRBV11-3
ASSYPGGSGANVLT	TRBV7-9
ASSLGGTDTQY	TRBV5-1
ASSLTGRYGYT	TRBV5-8
ASSLSYDRVSSYEQY	TRBV27
ASSPRFGGNRSYEQY	TRBV18
SVDKGGSAEQF	TRBV29-1
ASSQAGGYEQF	TRBV4-1
ASSKNRLAGGPGELF	TRBV2
SLRGRRQF	TRBV20-1
ASSSIRGNAGELF	TRBV7-9
ASSEALYEQY	TRBV2
ASSDPPSTEAF	TRBV10-1
SVTRSGANTGELF	TRBV29-1
SVGDRGSNQPQH	TRBV29-1
ASSRKASVAYEQY	TRBV6-2/TRBV6-3
ASSLAANTGELF	TRBV7-9
AWSVDGDLETQY	TRBV30
AWSPPLNTQY	TRBV30
ASSQGTSGANVLT	TRBV3-1/TRBV3-2
ATSREGQIPYEQY	TRBV15